The 23 T cell receptor beta chains below all came from one sample that was sequenced in a study of shared clonotypes between healthy human individuals. Clones were sequenced by immunoSEQ multiplex PCR, and TCRdb holds only the in-frame ones, with some missing. In the table there are around 1.9 million clones, about 92% of which are singletons. Naivety among CD8 cells was defined by CD45RO negativity and positive CCR7 selection, thereby excluding terminally differentiated effector memory CD45RA+ cells. The sequencing input was naive CD8+ T cells from PBMCs. These receptors all stem from a man aged 18 to 29 in good health. Some clones in this sample may be carry-over from other donors' samples.

The gene calls are TRBV2 and TRBJ2-1, with 8 bases lining up with TRBD2. J gave up 6 bases and V 7 bases, and 11 bases lay outside the gene matches. The CDR3 has 15 amino acids. In germline, CDR1 is SNHLY, CDR2 FYNNEI. CDR3 in amino acids: CASTTGGASANEQFF. DNA for the CDR3: TGTGCCAGCACCACCGGGGGGGCTAGCGCCAATGAGCAGTTCTTC. Filled out from reference TRBV2 and TRBJ2-1, the complete variable domain reads EPEVTQTPSHQVTQMGQEVILRCVPISNHLYFYWYRQILGQKVEFLVSFYNNEISEKSEIFDDQFSVERPDGSNFTLKIRSTKLEDSAMYFCASTTGGASANEQFFGPGTRLTVL.

In the case of this clone: Other DNA sequences in this specimen translate into the identical CDR3. This chain uses TRBV9 with TRBJ2-1; TRBD2 matches at 13 bases. Per the germline V gene, CDR1 is SGDLS and CDR2 is YYNGEE. Trimming took 3 bases from V and 3 from J; bases not matched to a gene: 3. This CDR3 spans 16 amino acids. CDR3 sequence reads: CASSGGTSGIYNEQFF. The CDR3 DNA sequence: TGTGCCAGCAGCGGCGGGACTAGCGGGATCTACAATGAGCAGTTCTTC.

The CDR3 here is CASSLGTGSIGDGYTF. CDR3 sequence (DNA): TGTGCCAGCAGCCTCGGGACAGGGTCTATCGGGGATGGCTACACCTTC. This chain uses TRBV4-2 with TRBJ1-2, with 9 bases fitting TRBD1. CDR3 size: 16 residues. Germline V lookup: CDR1 LGHNA, CDR2 YNFKEQ. V shed 4 bases and J 6 bases; nucleotides not matched to a gene: 12.

The CDR3 region has the DNA TGTGCCAGTAGTATTTACGGCCCAACAACTGAAGCTTTCTTT. Protein product: CASSIYGPTTEAFF. This rearrangement joins TRBV19 to TRBJ1-1; D uncertain. The V gene's germline CDR1 is LNHDA and CDR2 SQIVND (reference sequence). V was trimmed by 3 bases and J by 5 bases, leaving 13 bases between them. The CDR3 consists of 14 residues.

This chain links TRBV5-4 with TRBJ2-2; D remains ambiguous. Trimming stripped 4 bases from V and 6 bases from J, with 10 bases between. Germline lookup yields CDR1 SGHNT and CDR2 YYREEE (reference sequence). The CDR3 extends over 13 amino acids. CDR3 protein: CASSPTRSGELFF. In nucleotides, the CDR3 is TGTGCCAGCAGCCCGACTCGCTCCGGGGAGCTGTTTTTT. Full variable domain (outside the CDR3, taken from reference TRBV5-4 and TRBJ2-2): ETGVTQSPTHLIKTRGQQVTLRCSSQSGHNTVSWYQQALGQGPQFIFQYYREEENGRGNFPPRFSGLQFPNYSSELNVNALELDDSALYLCASSPTRSGELFFGEGSRLTVL.

Concerning this clone itself: Other DNA sequences in this sample translate to the same CDR3. The J gene is TRBJ2-7, the V gene TRBV7-9; 13 nucleotides agree with TRBD2. V was clipped by 5 bases and J by 4 bases; unmatched bases: 5. The germline V gene encodes CDR1 SEHNR and CDR2 FQNEAQ (reference sequence). This CDR3 comprises 15 residues. The CDR3 DNA follows: TGTGCCAGCAGCCCCCCGGGACTAGCGGGGTACGAGCAGTACTTC. Translation gives CASSPPGLAGYEQYF. The full variable domain, its missing parts supplied by reference TRBV7-9 and TRBJ2-7, is DTGVSQNPRHKITKRGQNVTFRCDPISEHNRLYWYRQTLGQGPEFLTYFQNEAQLEKSRLLSDRFSAERPKGSFSTLEIQRTEQGDSAMYLCASSPPGLAGYEQYFGPGTRLTVT.

The chain employs TRBV13 and TRBJ2-5, with D perhaps TRBD1 or TRBD2 (6 bases each). With 5 bases removed from V and 5 bases from J, the gap between germline ends came to 15 bases. The CDR3 extends over 14 amino acids. CDR1 PRHDT and CDR2 FYEKMQ come from the germline V gene (reference sequence). CDR3 sequence reads: CASSPQQGRETQYF. As DNA, the CDR3 is TGTGCCAGCAGCCCCCAGCAGGGGAGGGAGACCCAGTACTTC.

The J gene is TRBJ2-2, the V gene TRBV13; TRBD2 matches at 7 bases. Germline lookup yields CDR1 PRHDT and CDR2 FYEKMQ (reference sequence). The ends lost 0 bases at V and 8 bases at J; junction bases unmatched: 6. The CDR3 sequence is 15 residues long. The CDR3 loop reads CASSLGARGEGELFF. DNA for the CDR3: TGTGCCAGCAGCTTAGGAGCCCGGGGGGAAGGGGAGCTGTTTTTT.

The chain links TRBV6-1 to TRBJ2-7, with 7 bases matching TRBD1. CDR1 and CDR2 (germline): MNHNS, SASEGT. The CDR3 runs 14 residues. V dropped 5 bases and J dropped 1; count of bases not matched to a gene: 5. The CDR3 DNA follows: TGTGCCAGCAGTTCAACAGGGGAATCCTACGAGCAGTACTTC. Protein: CASSSTGESYEQYF.

The V gene is TRBV14, the J gene TRBJ2-7; 7 bases agree with TRBD1. V lost 3 bases and J lost 7; bases outside the gene matches: 12. The CDR3 spans 15 residues. Germline V gene sequence: CDR1 SGHDN, CDR2 FVKESK. CDR3 region: CASSHPDRVSTEQYF. CDR3 sequence (DNA): TGTGCCAGCAGCCATCCCGACAGGGTATCTACGGAGCAGTACTTC.

V usage is TRBV28 and J usage is TRBJ1-4, with a possible D match to TRBD1 (5 bases). V lost 1 base to trimming and J lost 3 bases, with 12 bases between them. Germline values: CDR1 MDHEN, CDR2 SYDVKM. The CDR3 totals 16 residues. The CDR3 DNA reads as TGTGCCAGCAGTTTATTAAGAGGGGCAGCTAATGAAAAACTGTTTTTT. Protein product: CASSLLRGAANEKLFF.

The CDR3 here is CASTRGSSYEQYF. The CDR3 nucleotides are TGTGCCTCGACCAGGGGTAGCTCCTACGAGCAGTACTTC. J is TRBJ2-7 and V is TRBV10-3; the D gene is possibly TRBD1 (6 bases). Germline CDR1 is ENHRY and CDR2 is SYGVKD. Between the trimmed V and J ends, which lost 11 bases and 0 bases, there was a span of 14 bases. This CDR3 region has 13 residues.

This rearrangement joins TRBV28 to TRBJ2-1; TRBD1 aligns across 7 bases. Germline assignment: CDR1 MDHEN and CDR2 SYDVKM. The CDR3 is 16 amino acids. Trimming took 6 bases from V and 9 from J; bases not matched to a gene: 17. CDR3 in amino acids: CASSDRERTRGSEQFF. CDR3 sequence (DNA): TGTGCCAGCAGCGACAGGGAACGGACAAGGGGGAGTGAGCAGTTCTTC.

The V and J genes are TRBV28 and TRBJ1-5, with TRBD1 matching over 8 bases. CDR1 MDHEN and CDR2 SYDVKM come from the germline V gene. Trimming removed 5 bases from V and 6 bases from J; junction bases left unmatched: 9. This CDR3 is 15 amino acids long. The CDR3 reads CASSDRQGMGQPQHF. Here the CDR3 DNA reads TGTGCCAGCAGTGATCGACAGGGGATGGGTCAGCCCCAGCATTTT. Full variable domain (outside the CDR3, taken from reference TRBV28 and TRBJ1-5): DVKVTQSSRYLVKRTGEKVFLECVQDMDHENMFWYRQDPGLGLRLIYFSYDVKMKEKGDIPEGYSVSREKKERFSLILESASTNQTSMYLCASSDRQGMGQPQHFGDGTRLSIL.

A single count supports this clone. The V and J genes are TRBV2 and TRBJ2-7; 16 positions agree with TRBD2. Germline CDR1 reads SNHLY; CDR2 reads FYNNEI. CDR3 length: 17 residues. The V segment lost 6 bases and the J segment 11 bases; nucleotides outside the gene matches: 16. DNA of the CDR3: TGTGCCAGCAGAATAACCCCCGGGACTAGCGGGAGGGCAGGGGAGTACTTC. This encodes CASRITPGTSGRAGEYF.

The chain couples TRBV28 to TRBJ2-5, with D possibly matching TRBD1 (5 bases). The germline CDR1 and CDR2 sequences are MDHEN and SYDVKM. The V gene lost 6 bases and the J gene lost 4 bases, with 15 bases spanning the gap. This CDR3 has 14 residues. This CDR3 reads CASSPRQTRETQYF. The DNA of the CDR3 is TGTGCCAGCAGCCCCCGACAGACCCGAGAGACCCAGTACTTC.

The V call is TRBV27, the J call TRBJ2-2; no clear D gene. This CDR3 comprises 14 residues. V dropped 7 bases and J dropped 0 bases, with 9 bases sitting between them. Looked up from germline, CDR1 is MNHEY and CDR2 is SMNVEV (reference sequence). The CDR3 protein is CASKRVTNTGELFF. The CDR3 DNA sequence: TGTGCCAGCAAAAGGGTCACGAACACCGGGGAGCTGTTTTTT.

The CDR3 nucleotides are TGCAGTGCCTCAGTTTACGAGCAGTACTTC. Amino acid sequence: CSASVYEQYF. The chain is built from TRBV20-1 and TRBJ2-7; D gene unclear. V shed 6 bases and J shed 4 bases, with 7 bases lying between them. This CDR3 is built from 10 residues. Germline V gene data show CDR1 as DFQATT and CDR2 as SNEGSKA (reference sequence).

V gene TRBV20-1 combines with J gene TRBJ1-4; D remains ambiguous. With 0 bases removed from V and 8 bases from J, the gap between germline ends came to 4 bases. Germline lookup yields CDR1 DFQATT and CDR2 SNEGSKA (reference sequence). This CDR3 has 11 amino acids. The CDR3 region is CSAREGEKLFF. The CDR3 region has the DNA TGCAGTGCTAGAGAGGGGGAAAAACTGTTTTTT.

The rearrangement joins TRBV14 to TRBJ1-1; 7 positions agree with TRBD1. The CDR3 length is 15 residues. V lost 4 bases, J lost 7 bases, and 12 bases stayed unmatched. Germline CDR1 is SGHDN and CDR2 is FVKESK. The CDR3 DNA follows: TGTGCCAGCAGCCGGGCGACAGGGTCCTGGGGTGAAGCTTTCTTT. Protein: CASSRATGSWGEAFF.

The V gene is TRBV19, the J gene TRBJ2-7; 8 bases align to TRBD2. Germline V gene lookup returns CDR1 LNHDA and CDR2 SQIVND (reference sequence). Trimming cost V 6 bases and J 3 bases; bases outside gene matches: 7. CDR3 length: 14 amino acids. The CDR3 DNA sequence: TGTGCCAGTAGCACCAAGCGGGAGAACTACGAGCAGTACTTC. It is translated as CASSTKRENYEQYF.

This chain links TRBV28 with TRBJ2-5; tentatively, D is TRBD1 or TRBD2 (5 bases each). This CDR3 is built from 14 residues. The V and J ends lost 6 bases and 5 bases respectively, with 16 bases between them. Germline CDR1 MDHEN, CDR2 SYDVKM. CDR3 sequence (DNA): TGTGCCAGCAGGGTAGGGACCTCACCGGAGACCCAGTACTTC. Its translation is CASRVGTSPETQYF.

For this clone: Additional DNA sequences in this sample encode the identical CDR3. This sequence joins TRBV5-4 and TRBJ1-1, with unresolved D. CDR1 and CDR2 (germline): SGHNT, YYREEE (reference sequence). This CDR3 is built from 13 residues. The V end was cut by 0 bases, the J end by 0 bases, with 3 bases between. For the CDR3, the DNA is TGTGCCAGCAGCTTGGGCTTGAACACTGAAGCTTTCTTT. It yields the protein CASSLGLNTEAFF.